These 13 T cell receptor beta chains share one sample of origin, sequenced in a study of blood T cell repertoires in COVID-19. Clones were sequenced by immunoSEQ multiplex PCR, and TCRdb holds only the in-frame ones, with some missing. The sample records around 250,000 clones, roughly nine tenths being singletons. The specimen was PBMCs or T cells enriched from blood (not recorded which). The receptors originated from a human donor in a cohort exposed to, infected with or recovered from COVID-19 (not recorded which). The donor label of this sample is uncertain.

CDR3 coding DNA: TGTGCCAGCAGCACGACCGGGACAGGTTACCCTGAAGCTTTCTTT. The encoded protein is CASSTTGTGYPEAFF. V is TRBV6-5 and J is TRBJ1-1, with TRBD1 identical over 8 bases. Germline V CDR1 and CDR2: MNHEY, SVGAGI. The junction had 12 bases not matched to a gene; V was cut back by 6 bases and J by 6 bases. The length of the CDR3 is 15 residues.

The chain links TRBV2 to TRBJ2-2; D perhaps matches TRBD1 (6 bases). The CDR3 totals 15 residues. V was cut by 4 bases and J by 2 bases, with 11 bases left in between. Per germline, CDR1 SNHLY and CDR2 FYNNEI. CDR3 nucleotides: TGTGCCAGCAGTGGACAGGCGACAAACACCGGGGAGCTGTTTTTT. It specifies CASSGQATNTGELFF.

V and J are TRBV4-1 and TRBJ2-3; D gene ambiguous. V dropped 1 base and J dropped 0 bases, with 8 bases sitting between them. Germline CDR1 reads MGHRA; CDR2 reads YSYEKL. The CDR3 covers 15 residues. CDR3 in amino acids: CASSQAVSSTDTQYF. The CDR3 DNA is TGCGCCAGCAGCCAAGCAGTATCTAGCACAGATACGCAGTATTTT.

The chain links TRBV5-5 to TRBJ2-7; TRBD2 matches at 8 bases. The CDR3 has 15 amino acids. CDR1 is SGHKS and CDR2 is YYEKEE in the germline V gene (reference sequence). The J segment lost 3 bases and the V segment lost 6 bases, leaving 11 bases of the junction unmatched. CDR3 coding DNA: TGTGCCAGCACCCCCGAGATGGCGGGGGGCTACGAGCAGTACTTC. Residues: CASTPEMAGGYEQYF.

V is TRBV12-5 and J is TRBJ1-3; TRBD1 matches 8 bases. V was pared by 6 bases and J by 2 bases, with 6 bases of the junction left unmatched. CDR1 LGHNT and CDR2 FRNRAP come from the germline V gene. The length of the CDR3 is 15 residues. CDR3 protein: CASGRRGHTGNTIYF. As DNA, the CDR3 is TGTGCTAGTGGCCGCAGGGGGCACACTGGAAACACCATATATTTT.

The chain recombines TRBV18 with TRBJ1-2; D gene unclear. Trimming took off 3 bases at V and 3 bases at J, with 11 bases between the two ends. Per germline, CDR1 KGHSH and CDR2 LQKENI. This CDR3 comprises 14 residues. CDR3 loop: CASSPVAGDYGYTF. The CDR3 bases are TGTGCCAGCTCACCGGTAGCGGGAGACTATGGCTACACCTTC.

CDR3 bases: TGTGCCAGCAGCCCACAGGGGTCAGAGAACACTGAAGCTTTCTTT. Amino acids: CASSPQGSENTEAFF. This rearrangement joins TRBV9 to TRBJ1-1; TRBD1 matches at 7 bases. The CDR3 totals 15 residues. Germline V gene lookup returns CDR1 SGDLS and CDR2 YYNGEE. J gave up 1 base and V 4 bases, and 7 bases lay outside the gene matches.

The chain carries TRBV11-2 and TRBJ2-2; D remains unclear. The CDR3 totals 15 residues. V was pared by 5 bases and J by 6 bases, with 16 bases between. From germline, CDR1 is SGHAT and CDR2 FQNNGV. CDR3 amino acids: CASSPESLLSGELFF. The CDR3 coding sequence is TGTGCCAGCAGCCCTGAAAGCCTATTATCCGGGGAGCTGTTTTTT.

The chain uses TRBV30 and TRBJ1-4; D might be TRBD1 (6 bases). This CDR3 comprises 14 residues. The V gene's germline CDR1 is GTSNPN and CDR2 SVGIG (reference sequence). V lost 0 bases, J lost 8 bases, and 13 bases lay in between. The CDR3 loop reads CAWSVQGQREKLFF. CDR3 nucleotide sequence: TGTGCCTGGAGTGTACAAGGACAGAGGGAAAAACTGTTTTTT.

The genes are TRBV5-1 and TRBJ1-2, with 7 bases identical to TRBD1. Germline CDR1 SGHRS, CDR2 YFSETQ. The CDR3 is 15 amino acids. Germline trimming cut 0 bases from V and 4 bases from J; bases unmatched to any gene: 6. CDR3 region: CASSLAGGSSYGYTF. Here the CDR3 DNA reads TGCGCCAGCAGCTTGGCAGGGGGGAGCTCCTATGGCTACACCTTC.

J is TRBJ2-1 and V is TRBV4-1; D is perhaps TRBD2 (6 bases). Germline V gene sequence: CDR1 MGHRA, CDR2 YSYEKL. The CDR3 is made up of 17 amino acids. Trimming removed 0 bases from V and 5 bases from J, with 17 bases in between. This chain's CDR3 is CASSQDLARPEDNEQFF. As DNA, the CDR3 is TGCGCCAGCAGCCAAGATCTAGCGAGACCCGAAGACAATGAGCAGTTCTTC.

The chain couples TRBV20-1 to TRBJ2-3; D is perhaps TRBD2 (6 bases). CDR3 length equals 14 residues. Trimming stripped 3 bases from V and 2 bases from J, with 12 bases between. Germline-derived CDR1 and CDR2 are DFQATT and SNEGSKA (reference sequence). CDR3 protein: CSASGAGDTDTQYF. Here the CDR3 DNA reads TGCAGTGCTAGTGGAGCGGGTGACACAGATACGCAGTATTTT.

This clone was counted a single time. The chain carries TRBV4-2 and TRBJ2-7, with a possible D match to TRBD1 (6 bases). Between the trimmed V and J ends, which lost 0 bases and 3 bases, there was a span of 9 bases. Germline V gene data show CDR1 as LGHNA and CDR2 as YNFKEQ. The CDR3 spans 14 residues. This CDR3 is CASSQDKGDYEQYF. The CDR3 nucleotides are TGTGCCAGCAGCCAAGATAAGGGGGACTACGAGCAGTACTTC.